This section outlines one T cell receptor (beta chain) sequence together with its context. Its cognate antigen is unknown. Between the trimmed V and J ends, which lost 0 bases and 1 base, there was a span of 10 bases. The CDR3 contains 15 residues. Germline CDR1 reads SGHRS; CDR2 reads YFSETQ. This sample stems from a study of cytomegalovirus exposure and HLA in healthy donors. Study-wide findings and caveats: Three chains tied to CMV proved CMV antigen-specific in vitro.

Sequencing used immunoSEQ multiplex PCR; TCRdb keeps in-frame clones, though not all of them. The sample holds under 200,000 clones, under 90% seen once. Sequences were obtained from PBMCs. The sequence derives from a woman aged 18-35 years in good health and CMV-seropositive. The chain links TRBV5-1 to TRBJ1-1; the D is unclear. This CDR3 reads CASSLVGGSNTEAFF. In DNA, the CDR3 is TGCGCCAGCAGCTTGGTAGGAGGGTCGAACACTGAAGCTTTCTTT.